The rows below give T cell receptor beta chains drawn from one sample of a study of graft-versus-host responses after intestinal transplantation. The antigens of these receptors remain unknown. Repertoires were generated with immunoSEQ multiplex PCR, while TCRdb's copy carries only in-frame clones and drops some. In the table there are tens of thousands of clones, roughly 92% of which are singletons. Sequenced here: unstimulated CD4+ T cells sorted from spleen or lymph node cells, sampled before intestinal transplant. These TCRs come from a human donor who received an intestinal transplant. Both conserved end residues are part of each CDR3. The order of the fields is clone size, D gene, J gene, V gene, CDR3 protein, CDR3 DNA. D genes are given only for firm matches. Clone size, where shown, is once, few, many, or a class for clones that have expanded.

NA NA TRBJ2-2 TRBV6-5 CASSRGALTGELFF TGTGCCAGCAGCCGGGGCGCCCTCACCGGGGAGCTGTTTTTT
NA TRBD1 TRBJ2-1 TRBV7-2 CASSLQGAGSYNEQFF TGTGCCAGCAGCTTACAGGGGGCAGGGTCCTACAATGAGCAGTTCTTC
NA NA TRBJ1-5 TRBV9 CASSPPQPQHF TGTGCCAGCAGCCCCCCACAGCCCCAGCATTTT
NA NA TRBJ2-7 TRBV6-5 CASKGRDEQYF TGTGCCAGCAAAGGACGGGATGAGCAGTACTTC
NA TRBD2 TRBJ2-7 TRBV19 CASSISSGRGSDYYEQYF TGTGCCAGTAGTATCTCTAGCGGGAGAGGGTCCGATTACTACGAGCAGTACTTC
NA TRBD1 TRBJ2-3 TRBV5-6 CASFGTGYTDTQYF TGTGCCAGCTTCGGGACAGGGTACACAGATACGCAGTATTTT
NA TRBD2 TRBJ2-7 TRBV10-3 CAISDPGREKTYEQYF TGTGCCATCAGTGACCCGGGGCGGGAGAAGACGTACGAGCAGTACTTC
once TRBD2 TRBJ2-1 TRBV5-1 CASSLGGRAEGEQFF TGCGCCAGCAGCTTGGGTGGGAGGGCCGAGGGTGAGCAGTTCTTC
NA NA TRBJ1-5 TRBV6-1 CASLAGNRQPQHF TGTGCCAGCCTTGCCGGGAATAGGCAGCCCCAGCATTTT
few NA TRBJ2-7 TRBV6-1 CASSIQLGEQYF TGTGCCAGCAGCATCCAGCTGGGCGAGCAGTACTTC
NA TRBD2 TRBJ2-3 TRBV5-4 CASSSGLAGTDTQYF TGTGCCAGCAGCTCGGGACTAGCGGGCACAGATACGCAGTATTTT
NA NA TRBJ2-7 TRBV4-2 CASSQVWGEAYEQYF TGTGCCAGCAGCCAAGTGTGGGGAGAAGCCTACGAGCAGTACTTC
NA TRBD1 TRBJ2-7 TRBV7-6 CASSLTTGTHEQYF TGTGCCAGCAGCTTAACGACAGGGACCCACGAGCAGTACTTC
once NA TRBJ1-1 TRBV6-1 CASSAGTSNTEAFF TGTGCCAGCAGTGCCGGGACATCGAACACTGAAGCTTTCTTT
NA NA TRBJ2-7 TRBV6-6 CASSGRDYEQYF TGTGCCAGCAGTGGCAGGGACTACGAGCAGTACTTC
NA TRBD1 TRBJ1-5 TRBV9 CASSADVRGQPQHF TGTGCCAGCAGCGCAGACGTCAGGGGGCAGCCCCAGCATTTT
NA TRBD2 TRBJ2-1 TRBV10-3 CAISYSGSGYNEQFF TGTGCCATCAGTTATAGCGGGAGTGGCTACAATGAGCAGTTCTTC
NA TRBD1 TRBJ2-4 TRBV5-1 CASSLGQGLTKNIQYF TGCGCCAGCAGCTTAGGACAGGGGTTGACCAAAAACATTCAGTACTTC
NA NA TRBJ1-5 TRBV28 CASSEETGRIQPQHF TGTGCCAGCAGTGAGGAGACAGGACGGATTCAGCCCCAGCATTTT
NA NA TRBJ2-3 TRBV7-7 CASSPGVDTQYF TGTGCCAGCAGCCCCGGCGTAGATACGCAGTATTTT
NA TRBD1 TRBJ1-6 TRBV9 CASRDRGPFNSPLHF TGTGCCAGCAGGGACAGGGGGCCTTTTAATTCACCCCTCCACTTT
NA TRBD2 TRBJ2-2 TRBV5-1 CASSLTRTSGNTGELFF TGCGCCAGCAGCTTGACCCGGACTAGCGGGAACACCGGGGAGCTGTTTTTT
NA NA TRBJ2-2 TRBV18 CASSPRAGELFF TGTGCCAGCTCACCAAGGGCCGGGGAGCTGTTTTTT
NA NA TRBJ1-1 TRBV27 CASSTRTQRGTEAFF TGTGCCAGCAGTACCCGAACTCAGCGGGGCACTGAAGCTTTCTTT
NA NA TRBJ1-4 TRBV18 CASSPLPTGRIGEKLFF TGTGCCAGCTCACCACTACCTACAGGGCGGATAGGGGAAAAACTGTTTTTT
NA NA TRBJ1-2 TRBV5-1 CASSLVGGLAPYGYTF TGCGCCAGCAGCTTGGTCGGGGGTCTCGCACCCTATGGCTACACCTTC
NA NA TRBJ1-3 TRBV7-9 CASTLRGAEGNTIYF TGTGCCAGCACCCTGAGGGGGGCGGAAGGAAACACCATATATTTT
NA NA TRBJ1-2 TRBV6-4 CASSVIYGYTF TGTGCCAGCAGTGTAATCTATGGCTACACCTTC
NA TRBD1 TRBJ1-1 TRBV28 CASSLWTGSAFF TGTGCCAGCAGTTTATGGACAGGGTCAGCTTTCTTT
NA TRBD2 TRBJ2-3 TRBV2 CATLRRLAPVRSTDTQYF TGTGCCACCTTGAGGAGACTAGCGCCCGTTAGAAGCACAGATACGCAGTATTTT
NA NA TRBJ2-3 TRBV15 CATSRDVRPLTDTQYF TGTGCCACCAGCAGAGATGTCAGGCCCCTCACAGATACGCAGTATTTT
NA NA TRBJ2-5 TRBV7-9 CASSPRQTQETQYF TGTGCCAGCAGCCCTCGACAGACACAAGAGACCCAGTACTTC
NA TRBD2 TRBJ2-5 TRBV7-2 CASSLDGRVRETQYF TGTGCCAGCAGCTTGGACGGGAGGGTTCGAGAGACCCAGTACTTC
NA NA TRBJ1-4 TRBV5-3 CARSRVCEKLFF TGTGCCAGAAGCAGGGTTTGTGAAAAACTGTTTTTT
NA NA TRBJ2-7 TRBV5-4 CASSLDREYEQYF TGTGCCAGCAGCTTGGACAGGGAATACGAGCAGTACTTC
NA NA TRBJ2-5 TRBV6-5 CASSYLTGAQETQYF TGTGCCAGCAGTTACCTCACGGGAGCCCAAGAGACCCAGTACTTC